The rows below give T cell receptor beta chains drawn from one sample of a study of T-cell memory formation after mild COVID-19. One entry per CDR3 protein, called by TCRdb with MiXCR from the 5' RACE reads. Of roughly 380,000 distinct CDR3 sequences detected, around 27% appear once; the ten largest clones hold roughly 14%. Sequenced input: PBMCs or a T cell subset sorted from them (not recorded which). The receptors come from an adult woman who had mild COVID-19 (a few samples of this study predate the infection). Cell type and time point are not known. Each CDR3 is given with its conserved first and last residue. The order of the fields is clone size, D gene, J gene, V gene, CDR3 DNA, CDR3 protein. A D gene is named only where the DNA matches it firmly. Size is omitted from some rows. Given values are once, few, many or a class for expanded clones.

>NA|NA|TRBJ2-5|TRBV20-1
TGCAGTGCTAGTGGTTCGAGGGAGCGCCAAGAGACCCAGTACTTC
CSASGSRERQETQYF
>NA|NA|TRBJ2-3|TRBV19
TGTGCCAGTGGGAGTGGGGTTGGGGATACGCAGTATTTT
CASGSGVGDTQYF
>NA|TRBD1|TRBJ1-5|TRBV20-1
TGCAGTGCCGGGGGACAGGGGAGCAATCAGCCCCAGCATTTT
CSAGGQGSNQPQHF
>few|TRBD1|TRBJ2-5|TRBV7-6
TGTGCCAGCAGCTCGGGACAGGGCCCTCAAGAGACCCAGTACTTC
CASSSGQGPQETQYF
>few|NA|TRBJ1-6|TRBV10-3
TGTGCCATCAGTGAGTTGGGGTATAATTCACCCCTCCACTTT
CAISELGYNSPLHF
>NA|NA|TRBJ2-3|TRBV29-1
TGCAGCGTTCGATTCGGGGACATCGGGCAGTATTTT
CSVRFGDIGQYF
>NA|NA|TRBJ2-7|TRBV2
TGTGCCAGCACCCCCGGGGCTAGACACCACGAGCAGTACTTC
CASTPGARHHEQYF
>few|NA|TRBJ1-3|TRBV7-6
TGTGCCAGCAGCTCGCAGATGTCTGGAAACACCATATATTTT
CASSSQMSGNTIYF
>NA|TRBD1|TRBJ1-6|TRBV7-9
TGTGCCAGCAGCCACCCCTTAAGGGGGCGGAATAATTCACCCCTCCACTTT
CASSHPLRGRNNSPLHF
>NA|NA|TRBJ2-6|TRBV7-6
TGTGCCAGCAGCCCAGGGGTCGGTGGGGCCAACGTCCTGACTTTC
CASSPGVGGANVLTF
>few|NA|TRBJ2-7|TRBV5-1
TGCGCCAGCAGCCCTAAGGAGCATTACGAGCAGTACTTC
CASSPKEHYEQYF
>few|NA|TRBJ2-7|TRBV6-5
TGTGCCAGCAGTTACTCTCGGCAGGGCTCCTACGAGCAGTACTTC
CASSYSRQGSYEQYF
>NA|NA|TRBJ2-2|TRBV4-3
TGCGCCAGCAGCCAAGATCGGCAAGCCGGGGAGCTGTTTTTT
CASSQDRQAGELFF
>once|TRBD1|TRBJ2-1|TRBV2
TGTGCCAGCCTACGACAGGGTGCGGAGAATGAGCAGTTCTTC
CASLRQGAENEQFF
>NA|NA|TRBJ2-4|TRBV12-3/TRBV12-4
TGTGCCAGCAGTTTAGGGGGGCAGCAACTAGCCAAAAACATTCAGTACTTC
CASSLGGQQLAKNIQYF
>NA|NA|TRBJ2-2|TRBV20-1
TGCAGTGCTAGAGGGGCAGGCTATACCACCGGGGAGCTGTTTTTT
CSARGAGYTTGELFF
>few|NA|TRBJ2-7|TRBV27
TGTGCCAGCAGTTTACGGTGGGGTCCCGAGCAGTACTTC
CASSLRWGPEQYF
>NA|TRBD1|TRBJ2-7|TRBV27
TGTGCCAGCAGTTTAGATAGACAGGGACACGAGCAGTACTTC
CASSLDRQGHEQYF
>NA|NA|TRBJ2-2|TRBV7-2
TGTGCCAGCAGCTTAGGGGTGGACACCGGGGAGCTGTTTTTT
CASSLGVDTGELFF
>NA|TRBD2|TRBJ2-2|TRBV7-2
TGTGCCAGCAGCTTAACTAGCGGGATAACTGGGGAGCTGTTTTTT
CASSLTSGITGELFF
>few|NA|TRBJ1-1|TRBV30
TGTGCCTGGAGTGTTGAATACCCCGGGACTGAAGCTTTCTTT
CAWSVEYPGTEAFF
>NA|TRBD2|TRBJ2-7|TRBV6-4
TGTGCCAGCAGTCCCTCGGCGGGGGACTCCTACGAGCAGTACTTC
CASSPSAGDSYEQYF